This T cell receptor beta chain comes out of a study of PD-L1 blockade in urothelial cancer. Whole-study context: Before enrollment, 0 to 3 chemotherapy regimens had been given to patients.

Generated by immunoSEQ multiplex PCR, the TCRdb table keeps only in-frame clones and is missing some. Of 60,000 to 75,000 clones listed, approximately 86% are singletons. Points from the study as a whole: Blood TCR clonality below the median before treatment was a predictor of better survival.

The CDR3 contains 14 residues. Trimming removed 0 bases at V and 7 bases at J, with 13 bases between. The germline V gene encodes CDR1 GTSNPN and CDR2 SVGIG (reference sequence). Concerning this clone: No antigen is known for it.

Time point of the sample: pretreatment peripheral blood. There were between 1 and 8 samples from each patient, taken pretreatment and on-treatment. This TCR came from a man aged 60-69 years with urothelial cancer. The chain recombines TRBV30 with TRBJ1-5, with a possible D match to TRBD1 (5 bases). This material consisted of PBMCs, taken around atezolizumab (anti-PD-L1) treatment. This CDR3 reads CAWSVLQGSQPQHF. CDR3 DNA sequence: TGTGCCTGGAGTGTACTGCAGGGAAGCCAGCCCCAGCATTTT.